Listed below are T cell receptor beta chains from one sample, sequenced in a study of beta chain features in type 1 diabetes. The repertoire was sequenced with immunoSEQ multiplex PCR; TCRdb's copy has only in-frame clones and lacks some. This table has 600,000 or so clones, around 15% appearing once. The material sequenced was naive CD4+ T cells from blood. These receptors came from a man younger than 30 with type 1 diabetes. Each CDR3 is given with its conserved first and last residue. A D gene is named only where the DNA matches it firmly. Clone sizes are given selectively: once, few, many, or a class where the clone is expanded.

abundance	j_gene	d_gene	v_gene	CDR3nt	CDR3aa
.	TRBJ2-7	.	TRBV9	TGTGCCAGCAGCGCCCGGAATTACGAGCAGTACTTC	CASSARNYEQYF
few	TRBJ1-3	.	TRBV29-1	TGCAGCGTTGAAGATCAGCGGGGAAACACCATATATTTT	CSVEDQRGNTIYF
few	TRBJ2-1	.	TRBV9	TGTGCCAGCAGCGTAGAGAGTATCACTGCCTACAATGAGCAGTTCTTC	CASSVESITAYNEQFF
.	TRBJ2-2	.	TRBV19	TGTGCCATCCGAGCAGGGACGAACACCGGGGAGCTGTTTTTT	CAIRAGTNTGELFF
.	TRBJ2-2	.	TRBV4-3	TGCGCCAGCAGCCAAGATCGATTTACCGGGGAGCTGTTTTTT	CASSQDRFTGELFF
few	TRBJ2-3	.	TRBV30	TGTGCCTGGAGTTGGATAGAGACAGATACGCAGTATTTT	CAWSWIETDTQYF
.	TRBJ1-1	.	TRBV5-4	TGTGCCAGCAGCTTGGAGGGGGGGCGCACTGAAGCTTTCTTT	CASSLEGGRTEAFF
few	TRBJ2-5	.	TRBV13	TGTGCCAGCAGCCCCAAGTGGGTAACCAGAGAGACCCAGTACTTC	CASSPKWVTRETQYF
few	TRBJ2-1	.	TRBV7-9	TGTGCCAGCAGCTTACATCACCCGGGACCGAACAATGAGCAGTTCTTC	CASSLHHPGPNNEQFF
.	TRBJ2-5	TRBD2	TRBV11-2	TGTGCCAGCAGCACGATACTAGCGGGGGGTGACGAGACCCAGTACTTC	CASSTILAGGDETQYF
once	TRBJ2-6	.	TRBV4-1	TGCGCCAGCAGCCAAGAGACCCCGGCAGACGTTTCTGGGGCCAACGTCCTGACTTTC	CASSQETPADVSGANVLTF
few	TRBJ2-7	.	TRBV4-3	TGCGCCAGCAGCCAAGATTCAGCCGACAACTCCTACGAGCAGTACTTC	CASSQDSADNSYEQYF
.	TRBJ1-1	.	TRBV30	TGTGCCTGGAGTCTTCTTCAGGGGAAGGGGACTGAAGCTTTCTTT	CAWSLLQGKGTEAFF
few	TRBJ1-1	TRBD1	TRBV28	TGTGCCAGCAGTTTAGGACAGGGGAACACTGAAGCTTTCTTT	CASSLGQGNTEAFF
many	TRBJ2-3	.	TRBV28	TGTGCCAGCAGCCCCGGGGCCACAGATACGCAGTATTTT	CASSPGATDTQYF
.	TRBJ2-3	TRBD1	TRBV9	TGTGCCAGCAGCGCCAGACAGGGTCTAGATACGCAGTATTTT	CASSARQGLDTQYF
few	TRBJ2-1	.	TRBV18	TGTGCCAGCTCACCCGGGGTATTCAATGAGCAGTTCTTC	CASSPGVFNEQFF
.	TRBJ2-5	.	TRBV9	TGTGCCAGCAGCGTAGGGAGGGGTTCGGAGACCCAGTACTTC	CASSVGRGSETQYF
.	TRBJ2-1	TRBD1	TRBV6-5	TGTGCCAGCAGGACAGGGGGCAATGAGCAGTTCTTC	CASRTGGNEQFF
few	TRBJ1-2	.	TRBV7-9	TGTGCCAGCAGCTTTAGCCAGGTTCTCGGCTATGGCTACACCTTC	CASSFSQVLGYGYTF
.	TRBJ2-5	.	TRBV18	TGTGCCAGCTCACCCGGAGTTGCAGACGAAGAGACCCAGTACTTC	CASSPGVADEETQYF
few	TRBJ2-6	TRBD2	TRBV4-3	TGCGCCAGCAGCCAAGAGCCCCGCGGGGGGGCCTCTGGGGCCAACGTCCTGACTTTC	CASSQEPRGGASGANVLTF
.	TRBJ1-6	TRBD1	TRBV6-5	TGTGCCAGCAGTTACTCTGCCTGGGCAGGGGGATCACCCCTCCACTTT	CASSYSAWAGGSPLHF
.	TRBJ1-1	.	TRBV29-1	TGCAGCGTTGGGAGAGGTCTGGGGGCTCAGAACACTGAAGCTTTCTTT	CSVGRGLGAQNTEAFF
.	TRBJ1-1	.	TRBV7-9	TGTGCCAGCAGCTTTGATCCTAATACCGAAGCTTTCTTT	CASSFDPNTEAFF
few	TRBJ1-6	TRBD1	TRBV27	TGTGCCAGCAGTCTTCAGCCGGGACAGGGCAATTCACCCCTCCACTTT	CASSLQPGQGNSPLHF
.	TRBJ2-5	.	TRBV9	TGTGCCAGCAGCCCCCCCGGGCTGGAGACCCAGTACTTC	CASSPPGLETQYF
few	TRBJ2-3	TRBD2	TRBV7-2	TGTGCCAGCAGCTTAATAGCGGGGGGACCACTTAGCACAGATACGCAGTATTTT	CASSLIAGGPLSTDTQYF
few	TRBJ2-3	TRBD2	TRBV15	TGTGCCACCAGCATCGGCGGGAGGTCTAGCACAGATACGCAGTATTTT	CATSIGGRSSTDTQYF
few	TRBJ2-4	TRBD1	TRBV30	TGTGCCTGGGGACAGGGCAAAAACATTCAGTACTTC	CAWGQGKNIQYF
few	TRBJ2-2	.	TRBV7-2	TGTGCCAGCAGCGCCCGGGAGTTCACCGGGGAGCTGTTTTTT	CASSAREFTGELFF
few	TRBJ2-1	.	TRBV27	TGTGCCAGCAAAGGGTACAATGAGCAGTTCTTC	CASKGYNEQFF
.	TRBJ2-2	TRBD1	TRBV2	TGTGCCAGCAGCCCGAGGACAGGGATCACCGGGGAGCTGTTTTTT	CASSPRTGITGELFF
few	TRBJ2-7	.	TRBV12-5	TGTGCTAGTGCTCTCCGACAGTTGTCCTACGAGCAGTACTTC	CASALRQLSYEQYF
.	TRBJ2-5	TRBD1	TRBV28	TGTGCCAGCAGCCATCCCGGGACAGGGGGAGAGACCCAGTACTTC	CASSHPGTGGETQYF
once	TRBJ1-6	.	TRBV28	TGTGCCAGCAGTTTTAGGAATTCACCCCTCCACTTT	CASSFRNSPLHF